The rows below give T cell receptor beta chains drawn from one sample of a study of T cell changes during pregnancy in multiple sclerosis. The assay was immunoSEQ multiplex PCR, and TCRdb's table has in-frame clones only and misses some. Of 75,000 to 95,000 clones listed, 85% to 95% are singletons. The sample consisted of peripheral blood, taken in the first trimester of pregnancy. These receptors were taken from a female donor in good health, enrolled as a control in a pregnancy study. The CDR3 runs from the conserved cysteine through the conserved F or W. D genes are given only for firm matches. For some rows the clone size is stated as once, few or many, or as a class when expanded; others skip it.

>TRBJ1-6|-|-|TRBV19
TGTGCCAGTACCATATCTCCCACAAGGGGGAATTCACCCCTCCACTTT
CASTISPTRGNSPLHF
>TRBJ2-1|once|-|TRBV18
TGTGCCAGCTCACCCGGCGGGACAGCCTACAATGAGCAGTTCTTC
CASSPGGTAYNEQFF
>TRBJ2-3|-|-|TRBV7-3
TGTGCCAGCAGCTTAACCGCGACTACTACAGATACGCAGTATTTT
CASSLTATTTDTQYF
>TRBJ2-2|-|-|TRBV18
TGTGCCAGCTCACCACCGGCAGGGACCGGGGAGCTGTTTTTT
CASSPPAGTGELFF
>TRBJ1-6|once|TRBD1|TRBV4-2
TGTGCCAGCAGCCAAGGGACAGGCAATTCACCCCTCCACTTT
CASSQGTGNSPLHF
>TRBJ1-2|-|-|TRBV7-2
TGTGCCAGCAGCTTAGATCCCCCGAACTATGGCTACACCTTC
CASSLDPPNYGYTF
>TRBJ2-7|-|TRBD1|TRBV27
TGTGCCAGCAGTTTCTCAGGGGGCTCCTACGAGCAGTACTTC
CASSFSGGSYEQYF
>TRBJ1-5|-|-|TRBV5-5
TGTGCCAGCAGCTTGGAGGGGGAGGGAGGCAATCAGCCCCAGCATTTT
CASSLEGEGGNQPQHF
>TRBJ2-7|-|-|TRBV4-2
TGTGCCAGCAGCCAGGCTGGACAGTCCTACGAGCAGTACTTC
CASSQAGQSYEQYF
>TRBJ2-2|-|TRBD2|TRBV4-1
TGCGCCAGCAGCCCGTCCTCGCACGGGGGGTTCGGGGAGCTGTTTTTT
CASSPSSHGGFGELFF
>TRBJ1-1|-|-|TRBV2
TGTGCCAGCAGTGAATGGGCAACACCGAACACTGAAGCTTTCTTT
CASSEWATPNTEAFF
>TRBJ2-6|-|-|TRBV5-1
TGCGCCAGCAGCTTCTCCACAGGGTATGGGGCCAACGTCCTGACTTTC
CASSFSTGYGANVLTF
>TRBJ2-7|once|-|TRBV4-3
TGCGCCAGCAGCCAAGATGGAGGCACCCCCTACGAGCAGTACTTC
CASSQDGGTPYEQYF
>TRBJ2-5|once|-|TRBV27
TGTGCCAGCAAGTCGGCCCCAGGGAAAGAGACCCAGTACTTC
CASKSAPGKETQYF
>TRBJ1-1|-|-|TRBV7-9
TGTGCCAGCAGCTTTCCTACAGCCGGTAAAGCTTTCTTT
CASSFPTAGKAFF
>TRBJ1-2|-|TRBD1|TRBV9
TGTGCCAGCAGCGTAGGACAGGGGAACTATGGCTACACCTTC
CASSVGQGNYGYTF
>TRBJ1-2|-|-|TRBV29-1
TGCAGCGTTGTAGGGCAGGGTTTC
CSVVGQGF
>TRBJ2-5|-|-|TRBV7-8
TGTGCCAGCAGCTTTACATTCGCGGGTTACCAAGAGACCCAGTACTTC
CASSFTFAGYQETQYF
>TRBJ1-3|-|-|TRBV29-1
TGCAGCGTTGAAGTCAGCTCTGGAAACACCATATATTTT
CSVEVSSGNTIYF
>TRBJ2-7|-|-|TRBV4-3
TGCGCCAGCAGCCAAGCTGAGGGCACCTACGAGCAGTACTTC
CASSQAEGTYEQYF
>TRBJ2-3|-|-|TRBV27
TGTGCCACCCGAGTCCCAGATACGCAGTATTTT
CATRVPDTQYF
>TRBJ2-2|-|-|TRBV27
TGTGCCAGCAGTCTGAACACCGGGGAGCTGTTTTTT
CASSLNTGELFF
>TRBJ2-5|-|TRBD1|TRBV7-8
TGTGCCAGCAGCCTTCGGGACAGACAAGAGACCCAGTACTTC
CASSLRDRQETQYF
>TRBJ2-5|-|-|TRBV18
TGTGCCAGCTCACCGGGCAGGGTTGAGACCCAGTACTTC
CASSPGRVETQYF
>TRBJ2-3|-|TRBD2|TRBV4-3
TGCGCCAGCAGCCAAGATGTAGCGGGGGGCACAGATACGCAGTATTTT
CASSQDVAGGTDTQYF
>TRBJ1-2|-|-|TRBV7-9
TGTGCCAGCAGCTTAGGTTCGCGGGATGGCTACACCTTC
CASSLGSRDGYTF
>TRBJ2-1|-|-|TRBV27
TGTGCCAGCAGTCAAGGTAGCCTTATATTCAATGAGCAGTTCTTC
CASSQGSLIFNEQFF
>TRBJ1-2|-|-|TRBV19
TGTGCCAGTAGTATAGTCGGCAGGTCCTATGGCTACACCTTC
CASSIVGRSYGYTF
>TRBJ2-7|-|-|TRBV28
TGTGCCAGCAGACGTAGAGTGAACAGTGCGAGGGGGACCCACTCCTACGAGCAGTACTTC
CASRRRVNSARGTHSYEQYF
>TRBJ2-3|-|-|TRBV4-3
TGCGCCAGCAGCCTACAGAGCACAGATACGCAGTATTTT
CASSLQSTDTQYF
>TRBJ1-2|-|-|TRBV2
TGTGCCAGCAACAGGGATGCCTATGGCTACACCTTC
CASNRDAYGYTF
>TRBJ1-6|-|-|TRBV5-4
TGTGCCAGCAGCTTGGGAGTCTCCTATAATTCACCCCTCCACTTT
CASSLGVSYNSPLHF
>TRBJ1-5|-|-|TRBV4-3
TGCGCCAGCAGCCACCTAAGGTCAGGGCCCCAGCATTTT
CASSHLRSGPQHF
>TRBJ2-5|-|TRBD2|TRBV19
TGTGCCAGTAGTAATGGGGGGAGGGGAGAGGAGACCCAGTACTTC
CASSNGGRGEETQYF
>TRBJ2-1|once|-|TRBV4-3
TGCGCCAGCACCAGGGGCAATGAGCAGTTCTTC
CASTRGNEQFF
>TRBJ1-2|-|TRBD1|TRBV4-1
TGCGCCAGCAGCCCTGGACAGGGGCCTAACTATGGCTACACCTTC
CASSPGQGPNYGYTF